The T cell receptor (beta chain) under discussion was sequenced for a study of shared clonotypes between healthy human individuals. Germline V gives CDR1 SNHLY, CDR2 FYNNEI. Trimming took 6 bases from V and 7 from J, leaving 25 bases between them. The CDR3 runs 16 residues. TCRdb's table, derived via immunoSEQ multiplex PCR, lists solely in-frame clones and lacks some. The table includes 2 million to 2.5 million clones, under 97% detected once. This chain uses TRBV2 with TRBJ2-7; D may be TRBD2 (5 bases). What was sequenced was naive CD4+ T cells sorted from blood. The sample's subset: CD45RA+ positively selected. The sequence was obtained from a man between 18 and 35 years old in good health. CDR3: CASSANTRSPTTEQYF. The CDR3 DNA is TGTGCCAGCAGCGCTAACACAAGGAGCCCGACTACAGAGCAGTACTTC.